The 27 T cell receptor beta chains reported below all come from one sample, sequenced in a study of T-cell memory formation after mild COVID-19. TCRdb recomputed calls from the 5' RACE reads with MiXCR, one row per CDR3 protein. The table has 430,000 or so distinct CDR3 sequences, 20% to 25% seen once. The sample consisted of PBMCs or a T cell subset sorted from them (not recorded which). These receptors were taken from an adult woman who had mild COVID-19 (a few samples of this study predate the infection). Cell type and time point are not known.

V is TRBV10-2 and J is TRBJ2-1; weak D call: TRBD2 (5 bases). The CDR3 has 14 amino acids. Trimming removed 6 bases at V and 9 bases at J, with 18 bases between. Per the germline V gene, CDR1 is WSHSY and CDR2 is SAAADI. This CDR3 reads CASRLGSLGSEQFF. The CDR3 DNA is TGCGCCAGCAGACTAGGCAGCCTAGGTAGTGAGCAGTTCTTC.

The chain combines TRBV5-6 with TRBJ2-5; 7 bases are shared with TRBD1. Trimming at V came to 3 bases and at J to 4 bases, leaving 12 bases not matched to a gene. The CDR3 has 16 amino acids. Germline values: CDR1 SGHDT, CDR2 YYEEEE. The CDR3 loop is CASSSPRPSGGETQYF. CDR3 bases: TGTGCCAGCAGCTCCCCGAGACCGTCAGGGGGAGAGACCCAGTACTTC.

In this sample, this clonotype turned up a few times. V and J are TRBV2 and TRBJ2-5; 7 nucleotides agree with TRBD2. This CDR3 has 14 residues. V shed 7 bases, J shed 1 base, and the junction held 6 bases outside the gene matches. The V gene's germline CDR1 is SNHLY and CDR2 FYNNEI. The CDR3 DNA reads TGTGCCAGCATTCATAGCGGGCTCCAAGAGACCCAGTACTTC. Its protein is CASIHSGLQETQYF.

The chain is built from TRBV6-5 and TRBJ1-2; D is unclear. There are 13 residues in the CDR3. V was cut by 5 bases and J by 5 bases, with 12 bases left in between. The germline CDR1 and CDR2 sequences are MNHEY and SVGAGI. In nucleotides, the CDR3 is TGTGCCAGCAGTGCCGACGGATGGTATGGCTACACCTTC. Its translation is CASSADGWYGYTF.

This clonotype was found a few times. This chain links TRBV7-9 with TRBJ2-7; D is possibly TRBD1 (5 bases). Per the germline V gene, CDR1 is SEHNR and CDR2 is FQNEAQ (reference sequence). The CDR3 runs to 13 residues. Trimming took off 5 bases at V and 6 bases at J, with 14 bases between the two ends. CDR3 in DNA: TGTGCCAGCAGCAAATCCGGTAGGGGCGAGCAGTACTTC. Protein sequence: CASSKSGRGEQYF.

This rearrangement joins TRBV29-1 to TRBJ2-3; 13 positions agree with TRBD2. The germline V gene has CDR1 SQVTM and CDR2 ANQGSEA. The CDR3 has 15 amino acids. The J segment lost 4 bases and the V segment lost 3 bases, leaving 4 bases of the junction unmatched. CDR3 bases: TGCAGCGTTGACCAACTAGCGGGAGGGCCAGATACGCAGTATTTT. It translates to CSVDQLAGGPDTQYF.

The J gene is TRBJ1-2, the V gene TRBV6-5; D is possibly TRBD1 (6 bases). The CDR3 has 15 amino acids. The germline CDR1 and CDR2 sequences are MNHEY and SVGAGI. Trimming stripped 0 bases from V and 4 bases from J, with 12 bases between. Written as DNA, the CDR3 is TGTGCCAGCAGTTACTCGAACAGGGTGGGCTATGGCTACACCTTC. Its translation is CASSYSNRVGYGYTF.

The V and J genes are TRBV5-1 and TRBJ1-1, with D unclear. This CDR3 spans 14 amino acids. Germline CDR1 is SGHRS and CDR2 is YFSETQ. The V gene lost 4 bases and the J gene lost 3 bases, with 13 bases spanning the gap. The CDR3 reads CASSPVAAHTEAFF. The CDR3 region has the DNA TGCGCCAGCAGCCCCGTTGCGGCTCACACTGAAGCTTTCTTT.

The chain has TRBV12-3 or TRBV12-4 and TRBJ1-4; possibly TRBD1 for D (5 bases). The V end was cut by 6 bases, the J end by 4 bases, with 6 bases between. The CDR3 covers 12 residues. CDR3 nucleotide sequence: TGTGCCAGCAGCAGGGTTAATGAAAAACTGTTTTTT. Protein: CASSRVNEKLFF.

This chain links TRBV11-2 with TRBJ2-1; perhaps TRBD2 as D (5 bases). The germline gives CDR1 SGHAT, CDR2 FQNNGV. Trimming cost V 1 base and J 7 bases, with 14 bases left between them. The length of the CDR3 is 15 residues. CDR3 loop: CASSLVGSPGNEQFF. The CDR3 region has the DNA TGTGCCAGCAGCTTAGTAGGTAGCCCGGGGAATGAGCAGTTCTTC.

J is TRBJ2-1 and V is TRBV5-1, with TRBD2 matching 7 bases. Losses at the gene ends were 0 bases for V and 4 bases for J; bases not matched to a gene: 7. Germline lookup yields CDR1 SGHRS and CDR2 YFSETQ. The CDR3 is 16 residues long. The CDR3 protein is CASSLERGVTYNEQFF. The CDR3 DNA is TGCGCCAGCAGCTTGGAGCGGGGTGTGACGTACAATGAGCAGTTCTTC.

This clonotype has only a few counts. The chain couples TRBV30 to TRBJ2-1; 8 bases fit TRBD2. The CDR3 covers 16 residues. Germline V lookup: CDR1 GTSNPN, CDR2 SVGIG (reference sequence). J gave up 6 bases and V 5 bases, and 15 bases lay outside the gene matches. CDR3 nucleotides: TGTGCCTGGCCTTCCGATGGAGCGGGAGCTCCCAATGAGCAGTTCTTC. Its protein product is CAWPSDGAGAPNEQFF.

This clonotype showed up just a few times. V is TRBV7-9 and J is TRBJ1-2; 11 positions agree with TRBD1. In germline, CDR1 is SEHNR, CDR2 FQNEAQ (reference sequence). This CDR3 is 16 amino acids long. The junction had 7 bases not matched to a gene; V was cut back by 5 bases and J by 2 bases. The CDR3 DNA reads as TGTGCCAGCAGCAAAAAAGGGACAGGGGGGAACTATGGCTACACCTTC. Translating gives CASSKKGTGGNYGYTF.

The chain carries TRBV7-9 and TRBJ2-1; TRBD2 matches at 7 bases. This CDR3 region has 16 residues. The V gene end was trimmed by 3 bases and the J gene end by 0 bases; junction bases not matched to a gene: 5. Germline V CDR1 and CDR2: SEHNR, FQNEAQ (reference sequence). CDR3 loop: CASSFIGGSSYNEQFF. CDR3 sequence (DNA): TGTGCCAGCAGCTTTATCGGCGGGAGCTCCTACAATGAGCAGTTCTTC.

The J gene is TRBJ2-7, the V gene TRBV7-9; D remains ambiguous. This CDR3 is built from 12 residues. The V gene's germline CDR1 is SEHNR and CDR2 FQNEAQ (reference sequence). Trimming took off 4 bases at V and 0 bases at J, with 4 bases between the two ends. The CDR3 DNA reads TGTGCCAGCAGCTGGGCCTCCTACGAGCAGTACTTC. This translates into CASSWASYEQYF.

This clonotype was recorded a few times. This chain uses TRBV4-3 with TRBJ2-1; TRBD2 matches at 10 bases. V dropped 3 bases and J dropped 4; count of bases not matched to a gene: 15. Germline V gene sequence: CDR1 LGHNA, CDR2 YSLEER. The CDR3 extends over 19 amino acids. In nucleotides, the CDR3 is TGCGCCAGCAGCCAGCAGCTGATCGGCCCTAGCGGGAGATACAATGAGCAGTTCTTC. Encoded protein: CASSQQLIGPSGRYNEQFF.

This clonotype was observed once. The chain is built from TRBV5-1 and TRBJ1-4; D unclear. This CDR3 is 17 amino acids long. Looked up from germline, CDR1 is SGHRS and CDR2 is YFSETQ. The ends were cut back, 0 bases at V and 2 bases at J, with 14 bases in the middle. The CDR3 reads CASSLVGISLTNEKLFF. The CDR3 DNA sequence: TGCGCCAGCAGCTTGGTGGGGATCAGCCTCACTAATGAAAAACTGTTTTTT.

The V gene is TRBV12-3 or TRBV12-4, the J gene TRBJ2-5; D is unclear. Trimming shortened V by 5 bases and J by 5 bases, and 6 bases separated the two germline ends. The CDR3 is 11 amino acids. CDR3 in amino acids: CASSQWETQYF. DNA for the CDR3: TGTGCCAGCAGTCAGTGGGAGACCCAGTACTTC.

The CDR3 loop reads CAISLDRGSYEQYF. CDR3 coding DNA: TGTGCCATCAGCCTGGACAGGGGGTCCTACGAGCAGTACTTC. The J gene is TRBJ2-7, the V gene TRBV10-3; TRBD1 matches 10 bases. Unmatched junction bases numbered 3, after V lost 6 bases and J lost 1 base. CDR3 length: 14 residues. The V gene's germline CDR1 is ENHRY and CDR2 SYGVKD.

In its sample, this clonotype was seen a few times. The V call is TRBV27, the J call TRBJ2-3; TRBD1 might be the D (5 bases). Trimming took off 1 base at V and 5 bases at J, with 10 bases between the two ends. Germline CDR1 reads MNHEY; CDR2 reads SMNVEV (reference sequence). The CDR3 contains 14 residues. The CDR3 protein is CASSLWQGGDTQYF. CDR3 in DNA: TGTGCCAGCAGTTTATGGCAGGGTGGAGATACGCAGTATTTT.

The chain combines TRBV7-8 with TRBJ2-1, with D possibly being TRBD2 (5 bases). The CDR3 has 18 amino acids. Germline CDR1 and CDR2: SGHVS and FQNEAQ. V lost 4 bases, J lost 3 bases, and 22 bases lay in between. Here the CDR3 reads CASSSGPFEGRYYNEQFF. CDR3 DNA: TGTGCCAGCAGCTCGGGTCCTTTTGAGGGTCGTTACTACAATGAGCAGTTCTTC.

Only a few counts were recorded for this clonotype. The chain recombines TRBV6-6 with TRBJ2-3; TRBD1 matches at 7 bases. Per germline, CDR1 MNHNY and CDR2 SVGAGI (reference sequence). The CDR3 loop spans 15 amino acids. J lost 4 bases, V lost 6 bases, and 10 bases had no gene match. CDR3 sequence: CASSYTGDGADTQYF. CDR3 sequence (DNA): TGTGCCAGCAGCTACACAGGGGATGGGGCAGATACGCAGTATTTT.

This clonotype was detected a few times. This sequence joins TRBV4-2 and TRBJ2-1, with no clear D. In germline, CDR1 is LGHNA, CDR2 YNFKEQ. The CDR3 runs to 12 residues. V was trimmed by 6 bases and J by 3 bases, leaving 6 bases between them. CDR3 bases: TGTGCCAGCAGTCAGCTCTACAATGAGCAGTTCTTC. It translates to CASSQLYNEQFF.

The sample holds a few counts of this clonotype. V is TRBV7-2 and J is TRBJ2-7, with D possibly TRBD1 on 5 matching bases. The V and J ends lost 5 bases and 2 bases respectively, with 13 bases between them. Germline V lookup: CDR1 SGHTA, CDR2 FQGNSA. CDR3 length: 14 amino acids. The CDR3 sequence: CASSRRRGAYEQYF. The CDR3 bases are TGTGCCAGCAGCCGACGTAGGGGTGCCTACGAGCAGTACTTC.

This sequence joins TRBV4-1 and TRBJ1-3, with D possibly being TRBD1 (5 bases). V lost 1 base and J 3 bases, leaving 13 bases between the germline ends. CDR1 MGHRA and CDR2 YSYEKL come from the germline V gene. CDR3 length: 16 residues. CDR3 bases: TGCGCCAGCAGCCAAGTGGGCGGGGGAGATGGAAACACCATATATTTT. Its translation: CASSQVGGGDGNTIYF.

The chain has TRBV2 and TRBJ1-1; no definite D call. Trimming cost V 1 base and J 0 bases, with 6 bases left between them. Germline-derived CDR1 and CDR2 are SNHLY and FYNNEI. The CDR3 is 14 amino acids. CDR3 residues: CASSEDLLNTEAFF. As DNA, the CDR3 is TGTGCCAGCAGTGAAGACCTATTGAACACTGAAGCTTTCTTT. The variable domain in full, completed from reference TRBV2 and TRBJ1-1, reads EPEVTQTPSHQVTQMGQEVILRCVPISNHLYFYWYRQILGQKVEFLVSFYNNEISEKSEIFDDQFSVERPDGSNFTLKIRSTKLEDSAMYFCASSEDLLNTEAFFGQGTRLTVV.

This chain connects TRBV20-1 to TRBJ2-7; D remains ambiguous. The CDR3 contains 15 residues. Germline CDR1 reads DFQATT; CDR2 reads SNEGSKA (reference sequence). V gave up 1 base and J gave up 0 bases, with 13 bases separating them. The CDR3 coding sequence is TGCAGTGCTAGAGCTTTGACCGTCGGCTCCTACGAGCAGTACTTC. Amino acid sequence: CSARALTVGSYEQYF.